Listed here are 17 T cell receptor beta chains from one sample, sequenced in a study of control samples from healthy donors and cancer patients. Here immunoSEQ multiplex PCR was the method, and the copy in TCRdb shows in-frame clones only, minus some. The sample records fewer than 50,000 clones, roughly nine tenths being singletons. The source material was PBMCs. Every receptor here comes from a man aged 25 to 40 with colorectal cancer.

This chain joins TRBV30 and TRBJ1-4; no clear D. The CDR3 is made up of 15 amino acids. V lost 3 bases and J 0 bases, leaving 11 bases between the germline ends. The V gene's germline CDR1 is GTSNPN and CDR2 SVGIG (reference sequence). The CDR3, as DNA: TGTGCCTGGAGGGTCATGCATGCAACTAATGAAAAACTGTTTTTT. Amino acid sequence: CAWRVMHATNEKLFF.

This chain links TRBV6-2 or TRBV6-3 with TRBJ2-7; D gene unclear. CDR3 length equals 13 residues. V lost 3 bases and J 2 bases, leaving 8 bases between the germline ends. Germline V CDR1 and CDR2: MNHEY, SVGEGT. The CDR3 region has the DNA TGTGCCAGCAGTTATAACAAGCCCTACGAGCAGTACTTC. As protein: CASSYNKPYEQYF.

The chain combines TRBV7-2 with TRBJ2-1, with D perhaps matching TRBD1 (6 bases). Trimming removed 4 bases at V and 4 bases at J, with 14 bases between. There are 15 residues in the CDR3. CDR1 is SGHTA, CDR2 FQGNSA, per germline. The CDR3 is CASSSEPQGYNEQFF. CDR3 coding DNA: TGTGCCAGCAGCTCTGAGCCGCAGGGGTACAATGAGCAGTTCTTC.

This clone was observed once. The CDR3 DNA is TGTGCCAGCAGCTTCGACAGGGGCAATCAGCCCCAGCATTTT. Encoded protein: CASSFDRGNQPQHF. The chain recombines TRBV7-8 with TRBJ1-5; 7 nucleotides align to TRBD1. The CDR3 contains 14 residues. CDR1 and CDR2 (germline): SGHVS, FQNEAQ. V gave up 3 bases and J gave up 2 bases; unmatched junction bases: 1. Complete variable domain (other parts from reference TRBV7-8 and TRBJ1-5): GAGVSQSPRYKVAKRGQDVALRCDPISGHVSLFWYQQALGQGPEFLTYFQNEAQLDKSGLPSDRFFAERPEGSVSTLKIQRTQQEDSAVYLCASSFDRGNQPQHFGDGTRLSIL.

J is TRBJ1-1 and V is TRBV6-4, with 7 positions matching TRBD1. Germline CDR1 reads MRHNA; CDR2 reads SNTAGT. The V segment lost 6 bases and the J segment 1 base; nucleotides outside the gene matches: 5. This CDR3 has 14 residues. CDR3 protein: CASRTGPQNTEAFF. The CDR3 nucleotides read TGTGCCAGCAGGACAGGGCCTCAGAACACTGAAGCTTTCTTT.

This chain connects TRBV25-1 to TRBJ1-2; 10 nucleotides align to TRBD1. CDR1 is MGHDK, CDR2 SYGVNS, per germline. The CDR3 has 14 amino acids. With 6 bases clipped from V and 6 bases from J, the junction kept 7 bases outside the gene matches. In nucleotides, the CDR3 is TGTGCCAGCAGGATAACCGGGACAGGGGATGGCTACACCTTC. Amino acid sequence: CASRITGTGDGYTF.

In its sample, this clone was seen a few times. CDR3 amino acids: CASSEARLWVGAFF. The CDR3 DNA reads TGTGCCAGCAGTGAAGCGCGACTTTGGGTTGGAGCTTTCTTT. This chain links TRBV6-1 with TRBJ1-1; unclear D gene. The germline CDR1 and CDR2 sequences are MNHNS and SASEGT. The CDR3 totals 14 residues. The V end was cut by 0 bases, the J end by 10 bases, with 15 bases between.

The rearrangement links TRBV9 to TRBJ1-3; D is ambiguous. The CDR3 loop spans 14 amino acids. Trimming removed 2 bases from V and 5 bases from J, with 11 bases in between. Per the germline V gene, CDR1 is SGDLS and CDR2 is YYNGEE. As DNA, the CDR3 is TGTGCCAGCAGCGTTTATGGTGGTAGAAACACCATATATTTT. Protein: CASSVYGGRNTIYF.

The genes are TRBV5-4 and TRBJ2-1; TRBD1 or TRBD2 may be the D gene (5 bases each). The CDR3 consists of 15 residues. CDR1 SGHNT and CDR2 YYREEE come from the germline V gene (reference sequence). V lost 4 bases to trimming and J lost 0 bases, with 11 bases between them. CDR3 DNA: TGTGCCAGCAGCCGGGACCAGAGCTCCTACAATGAGCAGTTCTTC. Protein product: CASSRDQSSYNEQFF.

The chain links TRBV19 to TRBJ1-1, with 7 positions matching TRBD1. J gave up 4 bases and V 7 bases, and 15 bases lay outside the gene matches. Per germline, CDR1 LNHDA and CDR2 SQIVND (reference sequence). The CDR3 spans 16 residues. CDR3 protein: CASTRQGPVLSTEAFF. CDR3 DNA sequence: TGTGCCAGTACCAGACAGGGACCCGTCTTAAGCACTGAAGCTTTCTTT.

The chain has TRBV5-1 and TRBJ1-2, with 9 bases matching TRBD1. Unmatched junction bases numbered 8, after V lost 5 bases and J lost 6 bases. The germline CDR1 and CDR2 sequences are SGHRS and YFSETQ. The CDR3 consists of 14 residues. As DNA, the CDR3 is TGCGCCAGCAGGGGGAGACAGGGGGAGGATGGCTACACCTTC. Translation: CASRGRQGEDGYTF.

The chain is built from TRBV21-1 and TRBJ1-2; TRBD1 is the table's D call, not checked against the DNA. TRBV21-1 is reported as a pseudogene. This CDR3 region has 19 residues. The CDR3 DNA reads TGTGCCAGCAGCAAAATCGGGATGAGAGGGACAGGCGGGACTTATGGCTACACCTTC. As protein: CASSKIGMRGTGGTYGYTF.

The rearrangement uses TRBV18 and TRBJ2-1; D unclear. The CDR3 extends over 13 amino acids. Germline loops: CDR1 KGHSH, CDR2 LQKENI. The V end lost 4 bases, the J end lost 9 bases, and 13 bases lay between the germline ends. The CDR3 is CASSQQDGREQFF. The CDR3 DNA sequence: TGTGCCAGCTCACAGCAGGACGGGCGTGAGCAGTTCTTC.

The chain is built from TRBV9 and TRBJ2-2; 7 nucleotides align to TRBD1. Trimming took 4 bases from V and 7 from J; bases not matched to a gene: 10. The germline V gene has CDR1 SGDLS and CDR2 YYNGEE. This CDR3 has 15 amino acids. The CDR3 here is CASSPRTGSGGELFF. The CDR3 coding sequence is TGTGCCAGCAGCCCCAGGACAGGTTCGGGCGGGGAGCTGTTTTTT.

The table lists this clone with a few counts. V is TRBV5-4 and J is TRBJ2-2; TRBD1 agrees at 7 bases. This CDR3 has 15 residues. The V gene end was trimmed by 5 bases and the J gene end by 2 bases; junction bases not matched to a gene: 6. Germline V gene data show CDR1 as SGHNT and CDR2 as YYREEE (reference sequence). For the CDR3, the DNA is TGTGCCAGCAGTTCCGGGACAGTAAACACCGGGGAGCTGTTTTTT. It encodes CASSSGTVNTGELFF. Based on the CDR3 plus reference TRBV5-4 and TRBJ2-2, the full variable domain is ETGVTQSPTHLIKTRGQQVTLRCSSQSGHNTVSWYQQALGQGPQFIFQYYREEENGRGNFPPRFSGLQFPNYSSELNVNALELDDSALYLCASSSGTVNTGELFFGEGSRLTVL.

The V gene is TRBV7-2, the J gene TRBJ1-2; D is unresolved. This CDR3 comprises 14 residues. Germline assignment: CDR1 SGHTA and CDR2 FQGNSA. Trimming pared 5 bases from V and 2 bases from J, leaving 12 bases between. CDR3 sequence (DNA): TGTGCCAGCAGCCCAGTAGTTTCCAACTATGGCTACACCTTC. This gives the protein CASSPVVSNYGYTF.

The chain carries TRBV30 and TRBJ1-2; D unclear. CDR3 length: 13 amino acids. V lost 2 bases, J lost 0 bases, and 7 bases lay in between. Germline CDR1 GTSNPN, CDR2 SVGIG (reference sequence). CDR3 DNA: TGTGCCTGGAGTCTCTTTTCTAACTATGGCTACACCTTC. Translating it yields CAWSLFSNYGYTF. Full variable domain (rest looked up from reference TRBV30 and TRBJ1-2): SQTIHQWPATLVQPVGSPLSLECTVEGTSNPNLYWYRQAAGRGLQLLFYSVGIGQISSEVPQNLSASRPQDRQFILSSKKLLLSDSGFYLCAWSLFSNYGYTFGSGTRLTVV.